This T cell receptor (beta chain) was captured in a study of PD-L1 blockade in urothelial cancer. Study conclusions and caveats: The study found that durable-benefit patients expanded tumor-associated blood clones more at 3 weeks.

This clone came up once. What it binds is unknown. CDR1 and CDR2 (germline): MNHNY, SVGAGI (reference sequence). Trimming pared 7 bases from V and 8 bases from J, leaving 17 bases between. The CDR3 sequence is 13 residues long. Spike-ins of synthetic TCR analog templates went into each PCR. Data came from immunoSEQ multiplex PCR; TCRdb stores just in-frame clones and leaves some out. This table holds tens of thousands of clones, around three quarters found once. As to time point: peripheral blood 6 weeks after treatment start. The number of samples from each patient was between 1 and 8, taken pretreatment and on-treatment.

The sample here was PBMCs, taken around atezolizumab (anti-PD-L1) treatment. This chain connects TRBV6-6 to TRBJ1-2, with D unclear. The source of this sequence is a man aged 65-85 years with urothelial cancer. CDR3 in amino acids: CASTNPRRIGYTF. As DNA, the CDR3 is TGTGCCAGCACCAACCCTCGGCGGATCGGCTACACCTTC.